These 21 T cell receptor beta chains came from one sample sequenced in a study of T cells in Graves' hyperthyroidism and ophthalmopathy. Amplification of TCR beta CDR3 regions used RNA as the template. HTBI primers were the set used in a first-round RT-PCR of the TCR CDR3. Using its own MiXCR run on the multiplex PCR reads, TCRdb lists one record per CDR3 protein. The table has about 380,000 distinct CDR3 sequences, around 18% seen once. Material: blood. The receptors were sampled from a man younger than 35 with Graves' ophthalmopathy.

In this sample, this clonotype turned up many times. One junction end does not reproduce the germline sequence, and a read error may be involved. The V gene is TRBV7-9, the J gene TRBJ1-1, with a weak D call TRBD1 (5 bases). CDR3 length equals 15 residues. Germline V CDR1 and CDR2: SEHNR, FQNEAQ (reference sequence). Written as DNA, the CDR3 is TGTGCCAGCACCTTAGGAGGGGAACCGGACACTGAAGCTTTCTTT. Translation gives CASTLGGEPDTEAFF.

The chain employs TRBV2 and TRBJ2-6; the match to TRBD1 covers 8 bases. This CDR3 comprises 18 residues. The germline gives CDR1 SNHLY, CDR2 FYNNEI. The J segment lost 2 bases and the V segment lost 6 bases, leaving 12 bases of the junction unmatched. The CDR3 DNA sequence: TGTGCCAGCAGACAACGACAGGGGCCCCGGACTGGGGCCAACGTCCTGACTTTC. This codes for CASRQRQGPRTGANVLTF. The whole variable domain, remainder taken from reference TRBV2 and TRBJ2-6, is EPEVTQTPSHQVTQMGQEVILRCVPISNHLYFYWYRQILGQKVEFLVSFYNNEISEKSEIFDDQFSVERPDGSNFTLKIRSTKLEDSAMYFCASRQRQGPRTGANVLTFGAGSRLTVL.

This clonotype was detected a few times. The V call is TRBV6-5, the J call TRBJ1-1; tentative D call: TRBD1 (5 bases). Germline CDR1 and CDR2: MNHEY and SVGAGI. The CDR3 loop spans 14 amino acids. The V gene lost 4 bases and the J gene lost 8 bases, with 17 bases spanning the gap. The CDR3 sequence is CASSSFYGAVEAFF. The CDR3 region has the DNA TGTGCCAGCAGTTCGTTTTATGGGGCTGTGGAAGCTTTCTTT.

This clonotype was picked up many times. In nucleotides, the CDR3 is TGTGCCAGCAGCCCAAGACAGGGGGCCACCGGGGAGCTGTTTTTT. It codes for CASSPRQGATGELFF. The V gene is TRBV12-3 or TRBV12-4, the J gene TRBJ2-2; 10 nucleotides align to TRBD1. V lost 6 bases and J lost 4; bases outside the gene matches: 5. The CDR3 runs to 15 residues.

This clonotype turned up a few times. The chain uses TRBV11-2 and TRBJ2-1; D is ambiguous. V was shortened by 2 bases and J by 8 bases, with 7 bases between the two germline ends. The germline gives CDR1 SGHAT, CDR2 FQNNGV. The CDR3 is made up of 12 amino acids. The CDR3 spells CASSLLGYEQFF. The CDR3 DNA follows: TGTGCCAGCAGCTTACTTGGCTATGAGCAGTTCTTC. Supplemented by reference TRBV11-2 and TRBJ2-1, the full variable domain reads EAGVAQSPRYKIIEKRQSVAFWCNPISGHATLYWYQQILGQGPKLLIQFQNNGVVDDSQLPKDRFSAERLKGVDSTLKIQPAKLEDSAVYLCASSLLGYEQFFGPGTRLTVL.

This clonotype was counted ten times or more. V usage is TRBV2 and J usage is TRBJ1-1; tentative D call: TRBD1 (5 bases). Germline CDR1 and CDR2: SNHLY and FYNNEI. Between the trimmed V and J ends, which lost 0 bases and 4 bases, there was a span of 12 bases. CDR3 length equals 15 residues. CDR3 nucleotides: TGTGCCAGCAGTGAAGCCGGGGGATGGAGCACTGAAGCTTTCTTT. Encoded protein: CASSEAGGWSTEAFF.

This clonotype has just a few counts. J is TRBJ1-3 and V is TRBV11-3; TRBD1 is a possible D gene (6 bases). CDR1 is SGHNT, CDR2 YENEEA, per germline. The CDR3 totals 13 residues. Trimming removed 8 bases from V and 8 bases from J, with 16 bases in between. CDR3 nucleotide sequence: TGTGCCAGCGCCGGACGAGGGGGGGACACCATATATTTT. Translating gives CASAGRGGDTIYF.

The chain recombines TRBV6-1 with TRBJ1-2, with 8 bases matching TRBD1. Germline V gene lookup returns CDR1 MNHNS and CDR2 SASEGT. The CDR3 contains 15 residues. Trimming at V came to 7 bases and at J to 7 bases, leaving 14 bases not matched to a gene. CDR3: CASTPDRGGGGGYTF. The CDR3 nucleotides read TGTGCCAGCACCCCTGACAGGGGAGGAGGCGGTGGCTACACCTTC.

In its sample, this clonotype was seen many times. The chain couples TRBV2 to TRBJ2-5, with a weak D call TRBD2 (6 bases). Germline V gene data show CDR1 as SNHLY and CDR2 as FYNNEI. CDR3 length equals 13 residues. Trimming removed 6 bases at V and 5 bases at J, with 13 bases between. As DNA, the CDR3 is TGTGCCAGCAGACCGGACGGAGGGGAGACCCAGTACTTC. The encoded protein is CASRPDGGETQYF.

This clonotype was picked up many times. The genes are TRBV3-1 and TRBJ2-7; 7 nucleotides line up with TRBD1. This CDR3 has 14 amino acids. Germline V gene sequence: CDR1 LGHDT, CDR2 YNNKEL (reference sequence). With V trimmed by 0 bases and J by 5 bases, 4 bases remained unmatched. CDR3 DNA: TGTGCCAGCAGCCAAGAGGGCAGGGGGAACGAGCAGTACTTC. Its translation: CASSQEGRGNEQYF.

This clonotype was seen at least ten times. This sequence joins TRBV11-2 and TRBJ1-1; no clear D gene. The length of the CDR3 is 14 residues. Germline loops: CDR1 SGHAT, CDR2 FQNNGV. Trimming removed 2 bases from V and 7 bases from J, with 14 bases in between. CDR3 sequence: CASSLSGPWGEAFF. In DNA, the CDR3 is TGTGCCAGCAGCTTAAGCGGTCCGTGGGGTGAAGCTTTCTTT.

This clonotype was seen repeatedly, ten times or more. The genes are TRBV7-9 and TRBJ2-7; D call uncertain. This CDR3 has 12 residues. V was trimmed by 5 bases and J by 5 bases, leaving 10 bases between them. Per the germline V gene, CDR1 is SEHNR and CDR2 is FQNEAQ (reference sequence). The CDR3 DNA reads TGTGCCAGCAGCACCATGCCTAACGAGCAGTACTTC. Residues: CASSTMPNEQYF.

This clonotype was observed a handful of times. The chain combines TRBV12-3 or TRBV12-4 with TRBJ2-2, with D uncertain. This CDR3 is 15 amino acids long. Trimming shortened V by 7 bases and J by 0 bases, and 12 bases separated the two germline ends. The DNA for the CDR3 is TGTGCCAGCATACCAAGCCCTTCGAACACCGGGGAGCTGTTTTTT. Protein: CASIPSPSNTGELFF.

This clonotype was counted at least ten times. V is TRBV24-1 and J is TRBJ2-2, with D maybe TRBD1 (5 bases). The CDR3 has 15 amino acids. Germline V CDR1 and CDR2: KGHDR, SFDVKD. The V end was cut by 1 base, the J end by 4 bases, with 9 bases between. The CDR3 sequence: CATSDFPGRTGELFF. In DNA form, the CDR3 reads TGTGCCACCAGTGATTTTCCAGGGCGCACCGGGGAGCTGTTTTTT.

The sample holds many counts of this clonotype. V is TRBV11-2 and J is TRBJ1-1, with 10 positions matching TRBD1. Germline-derived CDR1 and CDR2 are SGHAT and FQNNGV. V lost 4 bases and J lost 8; bases outside the gene matches: 10. CDR3 length equals 15 residues. Here the CDR3 DNA reads TGTGCCAGCAGCTCGACTGGGACAGGGGTGCTAGAAGCTTTCTTT. The encoded protein is CASSSTGTGVLEAFF.

The chain has TRBV2 and TRBJ1-4; D gene unclear. Germline CDR1 is SNHLY and CDR2 is FYNNEI. The ends were cut back, 7 bases at V and 0 bases at J, with 18 bases in the middle. The CDR3 is 17 amino acids. Here the CDR3 reads CASTQSLITATNEKLFF. In DNA, the CDR3 is TGTGCCAGCACTCAAAGCTTAATTACTGCAACTAATGAAAAACTGTTTTTT.

This clonotype was found many times. J is TRBJ2-7 and V is TRBV3-1, with D perhaps TRBD2 (6 bases). In germline, CDR1 is LGHDT, CDR2 YNNKEL (reference sequence). This CDR3 contains 12 residues. Trimming shortened V by 6 bases and J by 5 bases, and 11 bases separated the two germline ends. DNA for the CDR3: TGTGCCAGCAGGGACCGGAGGGACGAGCAGTACTTC. It yields the protein CASRDRRDEQYF.

This clonotype was counted only a few times. One end of the junction varies from germline; a read error may be responsible. The V call is TRBV3-1, the J call TRBJ1-3; D not resolved. Germline values: CDR1 LGHDT, CDR2 YNNKEL (reference sequence). The CDR3 spans 15 residues. CDR3 residues: CASSHGGNSGNTTYF. For the CDR3, the DNA is TGTGCCAGCAGCCACGGCGGGAACTCTGGAAACACCACATATTTT.

This clonotype was counted at least ten times. The chain couples TRBV12-5 to TRBJ2-7; weak D call: TRBD2 (6 bases). Germline V CDR1 and CDR2: LGHNT, FRNRAP. This CDR3 is built from 16 residues. Trimming pared 6 bases from V and 4 bases from J, leaving 22 bases between. The CDR3 spells CASGLGREDQKYEQYF. The DNA for the CDR3 is TGTGCTAGTGGCCTTGGTAGGGAGGACCAGAAGTACGAGCAGTACTTC.

The table lists this clonotype with a few counts. The chain has TRBV10-3 and TRBJ2-1; a possible D gene is TRBD2 (6 bases). V lost 10 bases and J 7 bases, leaving 20 bases between the germline ends. The CDR3 is 14 amino acids. Germline CDR1 is ENHRY and CDR2 is SYGVKD. The CDR3 spells CATKGTGSGNEQFF. CDR3 DNA sequence: TGTGCCACCAAGGGGACTGGCTCGGGGAATGAGCAGTTCTTC.

At least ten counts were recorded for this clonotype. The chain couples TRBV5-1 to TRBJ1-1, with D maybe TRBD1 (6 bases). This CDR3 contains 15 residues. The V and J ends lost 4 bases and 1 base respectively, with 14 bases between them. CDR1 and CDR2 (germline): SGHRS, YFSETQ. CDR3 loop: CASSARGGRNTEAFF. The CDR3 DNA sequence: TGCGCCAGCAGCGCCAGGGGAGGGAGGAACACTGAAGCTTTCTTT.